The 2 T cell receptor beta chains below all came from one sample that was sequenced in a study of blood T cell repertoires in COVID-19 (TCRdb year 2020). Library method: the immunoSEQ multiplex PCR assay. The table was pulled from immuneACCESS by TCRdb, which kept in-frame rearrangements only. Such tables lose some clones; where checked, under half of the loss comes from unresolved V genes, and the rest has no known cause. For this sample there are tens of thousands of clones; less than 85% appear just once. The ten largest clones capture about 2.5% of the sample. Sequenced sample: peripheral blood. The source is a man aged 50 or older with acute or convalescent COVID-19.

J is TRBJ1-4 and V is TRBV10-2, with D maybe TRBD1 (6 bases). CDR1 and CDR2 from the germline V gene are WSHSY and SAAADI. The V end lost 6 bases, the J end lost 4 bases, and 12 bases lay between the germline ends. The CDR3 covers 14 residues. The DNA of the CDR3 is TGCGCCAGCAGGACGACAGGCTTTAATGAAAAACTGTTTTTT. Translation: CASRTTGFNEKLFF.

This chain uses TRBV7-9 with TRBJ2-1; the match to TRBD2 covers 9 bases. Per germline, CDR1 SEHNR and CDR2 FQNEAQ (reference sequence). V lost 1 base to trimming and J lost 7 bases; unmatched junction nucleotides: 5. This CDR3 has 15 amino acids. The CDR3 DNA follows: TGTGCCAGCAGCTTAGGGGGACTAGCCGGGAATGAGCAGTTCTTC. Translated: CASSLGGLAGNEQFF.